What follows are 12 T cell receptor beta chains derived from one specimen sequenced in a study of cytomegalovirus exposure and HLA in healthy donors. The table came from immunoSEQ multiplex PCR; TCRdb's copy has only in-frame clones and leaves some out. The profile shows some 83,000 clones, 94% of them singletons. Source material: PBMCs. These receptors were obtained from a young woman in good health and CMV-seropositive.

This chain joins TRBV6-1 and TRBJ2-7; weak D call: TRBD2 (6 bases). The V and J ends lost 6 bases and 0 bases respectively, with 15 bases between them. Germline V gene data show CDR1 as MNHNS and CDR2 as SASEGT. The CDR3 runs 15 residues. CDR3 amino acids: CASSRHGGGSYEQYF. CDR3 bases: TGTGCCAGCAGCCGACACGGGGGAGGCTCCTACGAGCAGTACTTC.

The chain links TRBV10-3 to TRBJ2-2; no clear D gene. CDR3 length equals 15 residues. Germline V CDR1 and CDR2: ENHRY, SYGVKD. With 6 bases removed from V and 2 bases from J, the gap between germline ends came to 13 bases. The CDR3 sequence: CAISPRSFNTGELFF. The CDR3 DNA is TGTGCCATCAGCCCGAGAAGTTTCAACACCGGGGAGCTGTTTTTT.

The CDR3 reads CASSKAGVGYEQYF. The CDR3 coding sequence is TGTGCCAGCAGCAAGGCAGGGGTAGGCTACGAGCAGTACTTC. The chain couples TRBV28 to TRBJ2-7, with TRBD1 as a possible D gene (6 bases). The CDR3 has 14 residues. The V end was cut by 6 bases, the J end by 3 bases, with 15 bases between. Looked up from germline, CDR1 is MDHEN and CDR2 is SYDVKM.

This clone occurred once. The chain joins TRBV5-1 to TRBJ2-7; tentatively, D is TRBD1 (6 bases). Germline-derived CDR1 and CDR2 are SGHRS and YFSETQ. This CDR3 region has 14 residues. V was clipped by 4 bases and J by 5 bases, with 16 bases between them. The CDR3 is CASSVLQGSDEQYF. CDR3 nucleotides: TGCGCCAGCAGCGTACTACAGGGTTCCGACGAGCAGTACTTC.

The chain recombines TRBV5-1 with TRBJ2-2; a weak D match, TRBD2 (5 bases). The CDR3 consists of 16 residues. The germline V and J ends were trimmed by 0 bases and 0 bases, with 9 bases remaining between them. Germline-derived CDR1 and CDR2 are SGHRS and YFSETQ. The CDR3 here is CASSLGEIANTGELFF. The DNA for the CDR3 is TGCGCCAGCAGCTTGGGGGAGATCGCGAACACCGGGGAGCTGTTTTTT.

The chain recombines TRBV28 with TRBJ2-7; no definite D call. Germline V gene lookup returns CDR1 MDHEN and CDR2 SYDVKM. V was cut by 2 bases and J by 2 bases, with 7 bases left in between. There are 13 residues in the CDR3. CDR3 in DNA: TGTGCCAGCAGTTTACGGCAGGCCTACGAGCAGTACTTC. Its translation is CASSLRQAYEQYF.

This chain connects TRBV11-3 to TRBJ1-6; 8 nucleotides align to TRBD1. Germline V lookup: CDR1 SGHNT, CDR2 YENEEA. Trimming took 1 base from V and 1 from J; bases not matched to a gene: 9. The CDR3 loop spans 19 amino acids. The CDR3 loop is CASSLVGRQGASYNSPLHF. In nucleotides, the CDR3 is TGTGCCAGCAGCTTAGTGGGTCGGCAGGGGGCATCCTATAATTCACCCCTCCACTTT. Full variable domain (missing parts from reference TRBV11-3 and TRBJ1-6): EAGVVQSPRYKIIEKKQPVAFWCNPISGHNTLYWYLQNLGQGPELLIRYENEEAVDDSQLPKDRFSAERLKGVDSTLKIQPAELGDSAVYLCASSLVGRQGASYNSPLHFGNGTRLTVT.

J is TRBJ2-7 and V is TRBV7-2, with TRBD2 as a possible D gene (6 bases). V shed 5 bases and J shed 3 bases, with 17 bases lying between them. The germline gives CDR1 SGHTA, CDR2 FQGNSA. There are 15 residues in the CDR3. The DNA for the CDR3 is TGTGCCAGCAGCCCTAGGCCGGGACTCTACTACGAGCAGTACTTC. Translated: CASSPRPGLYYEQYF.

The CDR3: CASSRGLAGARGTGELFF. DNA of the CDR3: TGCGCCAGCAGCCGGGGACTAGCGGGAGCGAGGGGAACCGGGGAGCTGTTTTTT. The V gene is TRBV4-3, the J gene TRBJ2-2; TRBD2 agrees at 14 bases. CDR1 LGHNA and CDR2 YSLEER come from the germline V gene. The CDR3 consists of 18 residues. The V and J ends lost 4 bases and 5 bases, in that order; junction bases with no gene match: 9.

The chain uses TRBV19 and TRBJ2-7; D call uncertain. Trimming cost V 5 bases and J 0 bases, with 11 bases left between them. The CDR3 is made up of 14 amino acids. Germline V gene sequence: CDR1 LNHDA, CDR2 SQIVND (reference sequence). CDR3 coding DNA: TGTGCCAGTAGTCCGATGGTTAGCTCCTACGAGCAGTACTTC. Translation: CASSPMVSSYEQYF.

The rearrangement uses TRBV11-3 and TRBJ1-2; a weak D match, TRBD1 (6 bases). V was shortened by 0 bases and J by 0 bases, with 14 bases between the two germline ends. Germline lookup yields CDR1 SGHNT and CDR2 YENEEA. The CDR3 spans 17 residues. The CDR3 DNA follows: TGTGCCAGCAGCTTAGACGCTTCCGGGACAACTAACTATGGCTACACCTTC. Its protein is CASSLDASGTTNYGYTF. The full variable domain, in which reference TRBV11-3 and TRBJ1-2 provide the parts outside the CDR3, is EAGVVQSPRYKIIEKKQPVAFWCNPISGHNTLYWYLQNLGQGPELLIRYENEEAVDDSQLPKDRFSAERLKGVDSTLKIQPAELGDSAVYLCASSLDASGTTNYGYTFGSGTRLTVV.

The rearrangement joins TRBV5-1 to TRBJ2-3; 12 nucleotides line up with TRBD2. V shed 6 bases, J shed 6 bases, and the junction held 11 bases outside the gene matches. Looked up from germline, CDR1 is SGHRS and CDR2 is YFSETQ. There are 16 residues in the CDR3. In nucleotides, the CDR3 is TGCGCCAGCACGCCTAGCGGGGGGGCTCCCTCTGATACGCAGTATTTT. Its translation: CASTPSGGAPSDTQYF. Full variable domain (rest looked up from reference TRBV5-1 and TRBJ2-3): KAGVTQTPRYLIKTRGQQVTLSCSPISGHRSVSWYQQTPGQGLQFLFEYFSETQRNKGNFPGRFSGRQFSNSRSEMNVSTLELGDSALYLCASTPSGGAPSDTQYFGPGTRLTVL.